This is a list of T cell receptor beta chains from one sample in a study of blood T cell repertoires in COVID-19. Here immunoSEQ multiplex PCR was the method, and the copy in TCRdb shows in-frame clones only, minus some. There are about 470,000 clones in the sample; roughly 90% occur only once, and 0.7% lies in the top ten. The specimen sequenced was PBMCs or T cells enriched from blood (not recorded which). The receptors derive from a woman between 18 and 29 years old who had recovered from COVID-19. Both conserved end residues are part of each CDR3. A D gene is named only where the DNA matches it firmly. Where a row states a size, it is once, few, many or the class of an expanded clone; other rows omit it.

CDR3 protein	CDR3 DNA	J gene	clone size	D gene	V gene
CARSLEATNTEAFF	TGTGCCAGAAGCTTGGAAGCCACGAACACTGAAGCTTTCTTT	TRBJ1-1	NA	NA	TRBV5-3
CASSFGGEDETQYF	TGTGCCAGCAGCTTCGGGGGGGAGGATGAGACCCAGTACTTC	TRBJ2-5	NA	TRBD2	TRBV7-9
CASKVGGGRPYEQYF	TGTGCCAGCAAGGTAGGGGGGGGTCGCCCCTACGAGCAGTACTTC	TRBJ2-7	NA	NA	TRBV27
CASSPRTGVGQETQYF	TGTGCCAGCAGTCCGAGGACAGGGGTGGGGCAAGAGACCCAGTACTTC	TRBJ2-5	NA	TRBD1	TRBV28
CASSSSKTVFYGYTF	TGTGCCAGCAGTTCATCTAAAACAGTTTTCTATGGCTACACCTTC	TRBJ1-2	few	NA	TRBV28
CASKLGVFYTF	TGCGCCAGTAAACTGGGCGTCTTCTACACCTTC	TRBJ1-2	NA	NA	TRBV10-2
CSVIRGSQTFF	TGCAGCGTTATCAGGGGATCCCAGACTTTCTTT	TRBJ1-1	NA	NA	TRBV29-1
CASSESEGHGYTF	TGCGCCAGCAGTGAGTCGGAGGGGCATGGCTACACCTTC	TRBJ1-2	NA	NA	TRBV10-1
CASSLSSQGAGELFF	TGCGCCAGCAGCTTAAGTAGTCAGGGTGCCGGGGAGCTGTTTTTT	TRBJ2-2	NA	NA	TRBV5-1
CASRGGVSTEAFF	TGTGCCTCTCGGGGGGGAGTCAGCACTGAAGCTTTCTTT	TRBJ1-1	NA	NA	TRBV6-5
CASSSTGYGGYTF	TGTGCCAGCAGCTCCACAGGGTACGGTGGCTACACCTTC	TRBJ1-2	NA	NA	TRBV6-2/TRBV6-3
CASSGDYAGELFF	TGCGCCAGCAGTGGAGACTACGCCGGGGAGCTGTTTTTT	TRBJ2-2	once	NA	TRBV5-1
CASSISSGEQYF	TGTGCCAGTAGTATATCGTCCGGTGAGCAGTACTTC	TRBJ2-7	NA	NA	TRBV19
CASSLEDRDADTQYF	TGTGCCAGCAGCTTAGAAGACAGGGATGCAGATACGCAGTATTTT	TRBJ2-3	NA	TRBD1	TRBV7-8
CASSLRGGDEQFF	TGTGCCAGCAGTTTGCGGGGGGGCGATGAGCAGTTCTTC	TRBJ2-1	NA	TRBD2	TRBV12-3/TRBV12-4
CSANIQETQYF	TGCAGTGCTAATATCCAAGAGACCCAGTACTTC	TRBJ2-5	NA	NA	TRBV20-1
CASSQAQGLKAFF	TGTGCCAGCAGCCAAGCACAGGGGCTGAAAGCTTTCTTT	TRBJ1-1	few	TRBD1	TRBV3-1/TRBV3-2
CASSLGQGANGELFF	TGCGCCAGCAGCTTGGGACAGGGGGCGAACGGGGAGCTGTTTTTT	TRBJ2-2	NA	TRBD1	TRBV5-1
CASSLDAGPADTQYF	TGCGCCAGCAGCTTGGATGCAGGGCCTGCAGATACGCAGTATTTT	TRBJ2-3	NA	NA	TRBV5-1
CAWSGGRVNTGELFF	TGTGCCTGGTCAGGGGGTAGGGTGAACACCGGGGAGCTGTTTTTT	TRBJ2-2	NA	TRBD1	TRBV30
CAISDEEAGGPETQYF	TGTGCCATCAGTGATGAGGAAGCGGGGGGCCCAGAGACCCAGTACTTC	TRBJ2-5	NA	TRBD2	TRBV10-3
CASSEARNRVYSNQPQHF	TGTGCCAGCAGTGAAGCGCGTAACAGAGTCTATAGCAATCAGCCCCAGCATTTT	TRBJ1-5	NA	NA	TRBV6-1